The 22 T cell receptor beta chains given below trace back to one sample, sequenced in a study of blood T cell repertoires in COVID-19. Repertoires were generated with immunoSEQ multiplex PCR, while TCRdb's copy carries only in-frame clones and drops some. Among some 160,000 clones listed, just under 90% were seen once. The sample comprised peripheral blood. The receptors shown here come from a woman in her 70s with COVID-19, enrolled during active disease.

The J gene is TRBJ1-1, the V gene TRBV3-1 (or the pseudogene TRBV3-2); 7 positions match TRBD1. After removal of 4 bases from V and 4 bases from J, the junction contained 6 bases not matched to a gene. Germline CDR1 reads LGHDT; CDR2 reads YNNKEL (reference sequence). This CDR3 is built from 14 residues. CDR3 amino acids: CASSPRGRGTEAFF. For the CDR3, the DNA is TGTGCCAGCAGCCCGAGGGGGCGCGGCACTGAAGCTTTCTTT.

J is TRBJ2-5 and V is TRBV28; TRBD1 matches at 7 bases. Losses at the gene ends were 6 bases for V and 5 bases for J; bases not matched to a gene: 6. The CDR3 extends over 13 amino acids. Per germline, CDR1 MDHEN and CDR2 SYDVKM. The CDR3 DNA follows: TGTGCCAGCAGGCTAGGGGGCGGGGAGACCCAGTACTTC. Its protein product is CASRLGGGETQYF. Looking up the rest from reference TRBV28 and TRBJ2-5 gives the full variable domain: DVKVTQSSRYLVKRTGEKVFLECVQDMDHENMFWYRQDPGLGLRLIYFSYDVKMKEKGDIPEGYSVSREKKERFSLILESASTNQTSMYLCASRLGGGETQYFGPGTRLLVL.

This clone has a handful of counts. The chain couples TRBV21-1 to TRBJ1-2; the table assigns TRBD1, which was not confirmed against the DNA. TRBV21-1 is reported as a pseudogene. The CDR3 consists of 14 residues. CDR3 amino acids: CASSTGQGFLGYTF. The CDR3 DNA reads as TGTGCCAGCAGCACCGGACAGGGGTTTTTAGGCTACACCTTC.

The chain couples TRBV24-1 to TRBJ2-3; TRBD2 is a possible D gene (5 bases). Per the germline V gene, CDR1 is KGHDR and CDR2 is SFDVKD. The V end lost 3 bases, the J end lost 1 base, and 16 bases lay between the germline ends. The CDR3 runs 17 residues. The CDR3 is CATSDVSAAGRTDTQYF. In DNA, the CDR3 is TGTGCCACCAGTGATGTTAGCGCCGCTGGGCGCACAGATACGCAGTATTTT.

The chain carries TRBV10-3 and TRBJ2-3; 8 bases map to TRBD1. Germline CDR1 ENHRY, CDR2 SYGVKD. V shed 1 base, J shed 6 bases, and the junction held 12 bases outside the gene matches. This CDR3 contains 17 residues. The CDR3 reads CAISEWGTGGAFDTQYF. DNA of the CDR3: TGTGCCATCAGTGAGTGGGGGACAGGAGGAGCTTTCGATACGCAGTATTTT.

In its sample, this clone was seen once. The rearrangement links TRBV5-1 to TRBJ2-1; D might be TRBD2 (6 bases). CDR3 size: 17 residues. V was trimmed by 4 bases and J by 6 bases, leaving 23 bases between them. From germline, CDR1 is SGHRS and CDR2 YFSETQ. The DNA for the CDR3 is TGCGCCAGCAGCGTGACACGCGGGGAGGCCCCGGTCAATGAGCAGTTCTTC. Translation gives CASSVTRGEAPVNEQFF. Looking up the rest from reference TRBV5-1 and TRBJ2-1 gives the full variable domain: KAGVTQTPRYLIKTRGQQVTLSCSPISGHRSVSWYQQTPGQGLQFLFEYFSETQRNKGNFPGRFSGRQFSNSRSEMNVSTLELGDSALYLCASSVTRGEAPVNEQFFGPGTRLTVL.

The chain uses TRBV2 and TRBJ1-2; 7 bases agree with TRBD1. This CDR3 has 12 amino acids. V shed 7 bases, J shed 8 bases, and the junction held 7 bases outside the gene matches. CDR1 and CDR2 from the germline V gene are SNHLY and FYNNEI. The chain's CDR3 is CASKQGVEGYTF. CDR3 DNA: TGTGCCAGCAAGCAGGGGGTAGAGGGCTACACCTTC. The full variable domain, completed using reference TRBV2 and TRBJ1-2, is EPEVTQTPSHQVTQMGQEVILRCVPISNHLYFYWYRQILGQKVEFLVSFYNNEISEKSEIFDDQFSVERPDGSNFTLKIRSTKLEDSAMYFCASKQGVEGYTFGSGTRLTVV.

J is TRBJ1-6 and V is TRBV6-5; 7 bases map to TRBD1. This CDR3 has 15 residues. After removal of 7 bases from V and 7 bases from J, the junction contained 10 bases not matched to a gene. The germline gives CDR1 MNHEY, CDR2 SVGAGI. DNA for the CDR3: TGTGCCAGCAAACTCCAGGGGGTTGGGAATTCACCCCTCCACTTT. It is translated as CASKLQGVGNSPLHF.

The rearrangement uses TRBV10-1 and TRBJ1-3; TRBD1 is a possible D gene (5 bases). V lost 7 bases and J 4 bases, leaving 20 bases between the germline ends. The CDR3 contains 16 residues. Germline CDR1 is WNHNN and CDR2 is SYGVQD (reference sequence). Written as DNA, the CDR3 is TGCGCCAGCACTAGGGGCCAGAGATCTTTCGGAAACACCATATATTTT. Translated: CASTRGQRSFGNTIYF.

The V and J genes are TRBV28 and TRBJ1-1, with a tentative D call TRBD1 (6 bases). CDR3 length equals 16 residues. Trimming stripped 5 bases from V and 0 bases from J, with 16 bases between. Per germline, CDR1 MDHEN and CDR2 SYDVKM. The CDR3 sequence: CASSGLNRVLNTEAFF. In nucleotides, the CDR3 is TGTGCCAGCAGTGGATTGAACAGGGTTTTGAACACTGAAGCTTTCTTT.

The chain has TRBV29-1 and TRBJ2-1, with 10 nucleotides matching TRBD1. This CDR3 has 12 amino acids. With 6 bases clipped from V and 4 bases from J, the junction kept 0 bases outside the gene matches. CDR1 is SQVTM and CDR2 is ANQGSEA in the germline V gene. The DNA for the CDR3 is TGCAGCGTGGGACAGGGGTACAATGAGCAGTTCTTC. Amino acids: CSVGQGYNEQFF.

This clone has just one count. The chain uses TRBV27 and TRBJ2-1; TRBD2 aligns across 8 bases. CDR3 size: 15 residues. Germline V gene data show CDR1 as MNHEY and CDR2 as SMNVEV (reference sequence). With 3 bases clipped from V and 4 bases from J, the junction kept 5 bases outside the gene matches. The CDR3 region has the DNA TGTGCCAGCAGTTTCCTCGGGGGGGTTTACAATGAGCAGTTCTTC. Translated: CASSFLGGVYNEQFF.

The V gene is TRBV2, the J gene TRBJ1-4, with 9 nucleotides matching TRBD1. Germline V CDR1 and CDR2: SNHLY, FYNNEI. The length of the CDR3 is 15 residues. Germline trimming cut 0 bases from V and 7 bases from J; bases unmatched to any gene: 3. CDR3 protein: CASSEAVTGGEKLFF. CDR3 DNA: TGTGCCAGCAGTGAAGCTGTGACAGGGGGTGAAAAACTGTTTTTT. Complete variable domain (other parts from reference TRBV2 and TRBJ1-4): EPEVTQTPSHQVTQMGQEVILRCVPISNHLYFYWYRQILGQKVEFLVSFYNNEISEKSEIFDDQFSVERPDGSNFTLKIRSTKLEDSAMYFCASSEAVTGGEKLFFGSGTQLSVL.

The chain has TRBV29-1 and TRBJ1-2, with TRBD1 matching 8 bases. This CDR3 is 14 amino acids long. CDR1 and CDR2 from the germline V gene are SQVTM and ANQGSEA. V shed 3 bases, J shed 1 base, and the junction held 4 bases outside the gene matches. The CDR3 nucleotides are TGCAGCGTTGATGAGACAGGGGTTAACTATGGCTACACCTTC. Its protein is CSVDETGVNYGYTF.

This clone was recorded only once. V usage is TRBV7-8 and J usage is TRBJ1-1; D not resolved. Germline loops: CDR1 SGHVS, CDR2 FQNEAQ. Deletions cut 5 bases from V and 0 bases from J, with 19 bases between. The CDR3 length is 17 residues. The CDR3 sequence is CASSPSSGNLVNTEAFF. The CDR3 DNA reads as TGTGCCAGCAGCCCTAGCTCCGGGAATCTGGTGAACACTGAAGCTTTCTTT.

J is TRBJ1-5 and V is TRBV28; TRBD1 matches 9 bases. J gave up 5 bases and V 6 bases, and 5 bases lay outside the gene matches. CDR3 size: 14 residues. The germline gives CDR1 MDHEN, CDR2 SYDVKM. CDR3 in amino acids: CASRTGGGYQPQHF. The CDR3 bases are TGTGCCAGCAGGACAGGGGGTGGGTATCAGCCCCAGCATTTT.

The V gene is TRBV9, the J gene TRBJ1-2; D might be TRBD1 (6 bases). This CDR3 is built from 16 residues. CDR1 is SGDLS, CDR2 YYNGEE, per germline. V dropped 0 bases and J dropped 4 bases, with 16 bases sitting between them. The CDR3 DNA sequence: TGTGCCAGCAGCGTAGACCCGTCCCGGGGGGCCTATGGCTACACCTTC. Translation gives CASSVDPSRGAYGYTF.

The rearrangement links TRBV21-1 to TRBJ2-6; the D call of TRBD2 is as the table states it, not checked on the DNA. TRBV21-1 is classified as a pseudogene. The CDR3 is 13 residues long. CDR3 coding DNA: TGTGCCAGCAGTTACCGGGGTCTCAACGTCCTGACTTTC. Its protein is CASSYRGLNVLTF.

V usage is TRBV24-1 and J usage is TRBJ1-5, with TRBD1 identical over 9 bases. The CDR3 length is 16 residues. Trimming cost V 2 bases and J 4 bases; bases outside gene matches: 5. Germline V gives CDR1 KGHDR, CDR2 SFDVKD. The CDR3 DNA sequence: TGTGCCACCAGTGATTCTGGACAGGGGAGGAATCAGCCCCAGCATTTT. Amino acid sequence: CATSDSGQGRNQPQHF.

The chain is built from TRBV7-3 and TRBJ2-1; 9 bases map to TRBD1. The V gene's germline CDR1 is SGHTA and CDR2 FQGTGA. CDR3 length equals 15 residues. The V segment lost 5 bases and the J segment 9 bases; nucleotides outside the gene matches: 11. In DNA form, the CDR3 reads TGTGCCAGCAGCCCAGGGGGACAGGGCTTTATTGAGCAGTTCTTC. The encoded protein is CASSPGGQGFIEQFF.

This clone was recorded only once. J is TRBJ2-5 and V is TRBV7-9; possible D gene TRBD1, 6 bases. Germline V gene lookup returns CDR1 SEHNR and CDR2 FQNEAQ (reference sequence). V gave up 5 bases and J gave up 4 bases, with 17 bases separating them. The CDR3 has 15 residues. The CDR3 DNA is TGTGCCAGCAGCCTTCGCGTAGGGGGAGTAGAGACCCAGTACTTC. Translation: CASSLRVGGVETQYF.

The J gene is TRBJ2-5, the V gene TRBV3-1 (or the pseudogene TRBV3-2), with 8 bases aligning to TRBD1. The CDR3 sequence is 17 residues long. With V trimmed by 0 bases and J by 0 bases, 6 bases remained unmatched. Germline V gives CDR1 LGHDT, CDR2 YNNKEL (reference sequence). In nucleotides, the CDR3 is TGTGCCAGCAGCCAAGATCTAGGACAGGGATACCAAGAGACCCAGTACTTC. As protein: CASSQDLGQGYQETQYF.